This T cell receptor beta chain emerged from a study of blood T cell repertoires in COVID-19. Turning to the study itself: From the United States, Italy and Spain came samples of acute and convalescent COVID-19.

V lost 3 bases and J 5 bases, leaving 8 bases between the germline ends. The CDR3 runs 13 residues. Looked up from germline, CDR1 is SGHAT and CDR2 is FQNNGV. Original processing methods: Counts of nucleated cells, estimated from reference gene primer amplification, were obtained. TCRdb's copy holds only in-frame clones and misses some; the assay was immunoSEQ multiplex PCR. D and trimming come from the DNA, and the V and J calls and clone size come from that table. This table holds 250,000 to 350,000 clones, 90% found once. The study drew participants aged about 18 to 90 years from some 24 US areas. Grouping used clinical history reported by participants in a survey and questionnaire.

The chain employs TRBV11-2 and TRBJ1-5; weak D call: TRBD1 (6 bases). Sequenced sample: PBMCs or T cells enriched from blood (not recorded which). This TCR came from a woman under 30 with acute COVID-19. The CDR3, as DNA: TGTGCCAGCAGCTTGCAGGGGTATCAGCCCCAGCATTTT. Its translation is CASSLQGYQPQHF.